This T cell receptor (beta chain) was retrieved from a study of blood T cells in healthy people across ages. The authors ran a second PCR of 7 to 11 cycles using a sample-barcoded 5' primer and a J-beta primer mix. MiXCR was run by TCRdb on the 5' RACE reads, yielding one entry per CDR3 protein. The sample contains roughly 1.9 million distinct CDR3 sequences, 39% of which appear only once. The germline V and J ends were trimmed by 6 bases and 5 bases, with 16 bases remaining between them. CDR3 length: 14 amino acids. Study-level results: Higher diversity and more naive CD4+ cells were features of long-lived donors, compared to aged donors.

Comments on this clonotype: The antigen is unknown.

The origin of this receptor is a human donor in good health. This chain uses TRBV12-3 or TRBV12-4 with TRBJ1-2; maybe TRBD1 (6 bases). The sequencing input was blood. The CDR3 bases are TGTGCCAGCAGGACGACAGGTGGCGGTTATGGCTACACCTTC. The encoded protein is CASRTTGGGYGYTF.